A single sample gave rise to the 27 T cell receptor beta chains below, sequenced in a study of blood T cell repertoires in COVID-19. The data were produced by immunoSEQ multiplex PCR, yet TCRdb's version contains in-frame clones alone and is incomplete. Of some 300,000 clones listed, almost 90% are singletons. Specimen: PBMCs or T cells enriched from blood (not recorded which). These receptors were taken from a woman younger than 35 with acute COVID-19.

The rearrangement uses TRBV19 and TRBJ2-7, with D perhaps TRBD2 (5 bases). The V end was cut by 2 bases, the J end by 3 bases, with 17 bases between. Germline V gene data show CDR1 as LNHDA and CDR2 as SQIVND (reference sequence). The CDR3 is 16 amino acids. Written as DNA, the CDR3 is TGTGCCAGTAGTATATCCCCGGGGTGGGAATTCTACGAGCAGTACTTC. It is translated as CASSISPGWEFYEQYF.

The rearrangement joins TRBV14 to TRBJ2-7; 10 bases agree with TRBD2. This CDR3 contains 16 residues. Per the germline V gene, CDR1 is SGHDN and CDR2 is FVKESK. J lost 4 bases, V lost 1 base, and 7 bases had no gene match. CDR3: CASSQALAGVLYEQYF. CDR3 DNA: TGTGCCAGCAGCCAAGCTCTAGCGGGAGTACTTTACGAGCAGTACTTC.

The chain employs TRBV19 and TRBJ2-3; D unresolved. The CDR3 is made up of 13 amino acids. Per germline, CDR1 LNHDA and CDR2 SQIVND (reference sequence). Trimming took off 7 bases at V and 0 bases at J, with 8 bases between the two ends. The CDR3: CASNVGSTDTQYF. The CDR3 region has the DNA TGTGCCAGTAATGTCGGGAGCACAGATACGCAGTATTTT. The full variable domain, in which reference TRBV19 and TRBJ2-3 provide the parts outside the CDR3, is DGGITQSPKYLFRKEGQNVTLSCEQNLNHDAMYWYRQDPGQGLRLIYYSQIVNDFQKGDIAEGYSVSREKKESFPLTVTSAQKNPTAFYLCASNVGSTDTQYFGPGTRLTVL.

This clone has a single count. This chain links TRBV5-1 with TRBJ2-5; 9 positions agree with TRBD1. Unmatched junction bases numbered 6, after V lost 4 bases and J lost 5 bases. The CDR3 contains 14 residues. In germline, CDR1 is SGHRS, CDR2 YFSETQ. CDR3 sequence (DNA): TGCGCCAGCAGCGGGGGACAGGGTGAGGAGACCCAGTACTTC. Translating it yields CASSGGQGEETQYF.

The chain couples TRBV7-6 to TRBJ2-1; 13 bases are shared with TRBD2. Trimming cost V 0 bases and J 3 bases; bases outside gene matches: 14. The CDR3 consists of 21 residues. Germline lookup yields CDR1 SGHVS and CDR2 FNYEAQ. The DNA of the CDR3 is TGTGCCAGCAGCTTAGCGCCCGGGACTAGCGGGGTCGGGGCCCACTACAATGAGCAGTTCTTC. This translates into CASSLAPGTSGVGAHYNEQFF.

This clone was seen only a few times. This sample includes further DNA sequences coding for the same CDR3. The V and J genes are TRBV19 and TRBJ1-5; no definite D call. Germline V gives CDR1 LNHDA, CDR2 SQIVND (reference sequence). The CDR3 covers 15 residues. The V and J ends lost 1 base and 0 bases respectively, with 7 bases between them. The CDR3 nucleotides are TGTGCCAGTAGTATAGGGGGAGTTAGCAATCAGCCCCAGCATTTT. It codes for CASSIGGVSNQPQHF.

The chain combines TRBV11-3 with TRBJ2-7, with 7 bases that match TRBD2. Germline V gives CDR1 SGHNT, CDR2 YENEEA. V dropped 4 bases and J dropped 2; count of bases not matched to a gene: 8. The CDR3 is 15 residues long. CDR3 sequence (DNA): TGTGCCAGCAGCTCCGGACTAGGATCGACCTACGAGCAGTACTTC. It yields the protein CASSSGLGSTYEQYF.

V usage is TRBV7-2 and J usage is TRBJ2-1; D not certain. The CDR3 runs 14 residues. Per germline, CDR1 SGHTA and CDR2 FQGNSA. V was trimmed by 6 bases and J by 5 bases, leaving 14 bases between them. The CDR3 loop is CASSPLASDNEQFF. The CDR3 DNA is TGTGCCAGCAGTCCCCTCGCGTCTGACAATGAGCAGTTCTTC.

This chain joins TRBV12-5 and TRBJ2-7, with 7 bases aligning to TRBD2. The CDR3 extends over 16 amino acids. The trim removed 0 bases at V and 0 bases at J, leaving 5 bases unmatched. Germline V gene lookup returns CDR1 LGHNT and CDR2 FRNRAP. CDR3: CASGLVLRGSSYEQYF. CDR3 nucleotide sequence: TGTGCTAGTGGTTTGGTACTCCGCGGGAGCTCCTACGAGCAGTACTTC.

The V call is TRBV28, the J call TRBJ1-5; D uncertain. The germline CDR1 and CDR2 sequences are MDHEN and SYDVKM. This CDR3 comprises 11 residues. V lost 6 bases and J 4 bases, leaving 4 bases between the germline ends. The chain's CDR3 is CASSINQPQHF. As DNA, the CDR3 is TGTGCCAGCAGCATTAATCAGCCCCAGCATTTT.

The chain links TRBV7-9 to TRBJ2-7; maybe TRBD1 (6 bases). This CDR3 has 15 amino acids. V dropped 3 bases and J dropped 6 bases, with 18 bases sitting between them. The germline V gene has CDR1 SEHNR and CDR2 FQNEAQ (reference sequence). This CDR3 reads CASSLLQGLSGEQYF. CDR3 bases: TGTGCCAGCAGCTTGTTACAGGGATTGTCGGGCGAGCAGTACTTC.

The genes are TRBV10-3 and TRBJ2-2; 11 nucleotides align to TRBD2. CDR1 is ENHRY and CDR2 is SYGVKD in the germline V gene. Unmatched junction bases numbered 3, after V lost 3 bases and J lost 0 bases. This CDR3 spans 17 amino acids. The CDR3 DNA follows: TGTGCCATCAGTGACTCGACTAGCGGGGCGAACACCGGGGAGCTGTTTTTT. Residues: CAISDSTSGANTGELFF.

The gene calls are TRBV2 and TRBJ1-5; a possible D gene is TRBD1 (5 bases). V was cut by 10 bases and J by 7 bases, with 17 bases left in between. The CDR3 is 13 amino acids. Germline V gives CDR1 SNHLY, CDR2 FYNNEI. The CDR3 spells CAIAGGGEQPQHF. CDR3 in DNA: TGTGCCATCGCGGGCGGGGGTGAACAGCCCCAGCATTTT. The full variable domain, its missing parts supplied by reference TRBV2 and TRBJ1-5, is EPEVTQTPSHQVTQMGQEVILRCVPISNHLYFYWYRQILGQKVEFLVSFYNNEISEKSEIFDDQFSVERPDGSNFTLKIRSTKLEDSAMYFCAIAGGGEQPQHFGDGTRLSIL.

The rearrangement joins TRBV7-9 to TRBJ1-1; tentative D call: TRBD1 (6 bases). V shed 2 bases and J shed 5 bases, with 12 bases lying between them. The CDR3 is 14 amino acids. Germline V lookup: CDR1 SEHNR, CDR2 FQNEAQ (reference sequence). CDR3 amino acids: CASSLQQGWTEAFF. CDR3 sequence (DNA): TGTGCCAGCAGCTTACAACAGGGATGGACTGAAGCTTTCTTT.

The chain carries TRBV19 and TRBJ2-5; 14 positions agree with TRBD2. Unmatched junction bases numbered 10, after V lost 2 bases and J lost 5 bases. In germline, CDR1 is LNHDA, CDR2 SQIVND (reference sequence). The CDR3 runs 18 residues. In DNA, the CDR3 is TGTGCCAGTAGTATACGCGGGACTAGCGGGAGCGCTCAGGAGACCCAGTACTTC. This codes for CASSIRGTSGSAQETQYF.

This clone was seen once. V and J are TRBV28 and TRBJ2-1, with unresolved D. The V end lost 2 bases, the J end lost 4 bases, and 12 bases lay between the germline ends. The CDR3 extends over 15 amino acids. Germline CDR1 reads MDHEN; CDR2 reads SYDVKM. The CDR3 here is CASSLRSIPYNEQFF. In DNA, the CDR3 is TGTGCCAGCAGTTTAAGGAGCATCCCATACAATGAGCAGTTCTTC.

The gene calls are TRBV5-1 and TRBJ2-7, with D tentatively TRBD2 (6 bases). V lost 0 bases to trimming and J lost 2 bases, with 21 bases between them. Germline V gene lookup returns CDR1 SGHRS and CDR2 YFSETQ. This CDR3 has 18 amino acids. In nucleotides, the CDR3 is TGCGCCAGCAGCTTGGCCCCAGGGTCGGGAGAATTAACCTACGAGCAGTACTTC. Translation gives CASSLAPGSGELTYEQYF.

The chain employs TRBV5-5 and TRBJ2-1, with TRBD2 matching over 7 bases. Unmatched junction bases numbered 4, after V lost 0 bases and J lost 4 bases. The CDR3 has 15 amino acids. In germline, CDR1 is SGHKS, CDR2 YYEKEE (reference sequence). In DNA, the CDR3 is TGTGCCAGCAGCTTGGTGCTAGCGGAGTACAATGAGCAGTTCTTC. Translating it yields CASSLVLAEYNEQFF.

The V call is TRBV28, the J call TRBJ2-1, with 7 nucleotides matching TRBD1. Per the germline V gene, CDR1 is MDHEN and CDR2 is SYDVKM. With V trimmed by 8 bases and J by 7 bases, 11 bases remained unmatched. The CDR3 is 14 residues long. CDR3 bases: TGTGCCAGCTTTAGACAGGGTTACACAAATGAGCAGTTCTTC. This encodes CASFRQGYTNEQFF.

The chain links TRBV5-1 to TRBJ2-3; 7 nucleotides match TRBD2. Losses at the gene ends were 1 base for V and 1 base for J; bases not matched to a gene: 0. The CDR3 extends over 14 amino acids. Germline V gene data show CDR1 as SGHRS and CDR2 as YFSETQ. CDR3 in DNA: TGCGCCAGCAGCTTGACTAGCGGCACAGATACGCAGTATTTT. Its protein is CASSLTSGTDTQYF.

The CDR3 DNA reads as TGTGCCAGCAGCCAAGTTTACGACAGCTATGGCTACACCTTC. Protein product: CASSQVYDSYGYTF. The V and J genes are TRBV3-1 (or the pseudogene TRBV3-2) and TRBJ1-2; weak D call: TRBD1 (5 bases). V dropped 1 base and J dropped 4 bases, with 10 bases sitting between them. The germline V gene has CDR1 LGHDT and CDR2 YNNKEL (reference sequence). This CDR3 contains 14 residues.

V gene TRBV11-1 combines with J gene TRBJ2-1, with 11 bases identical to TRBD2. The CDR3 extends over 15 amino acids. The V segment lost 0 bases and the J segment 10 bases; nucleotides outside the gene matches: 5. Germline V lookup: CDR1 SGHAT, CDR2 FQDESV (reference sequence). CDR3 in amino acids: CASSLALAGGTEQFF. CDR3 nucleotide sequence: TGTGCCAGCAGCTTAGCGCTAGCGGGAGGAACAGAGCAGTTCTTC.

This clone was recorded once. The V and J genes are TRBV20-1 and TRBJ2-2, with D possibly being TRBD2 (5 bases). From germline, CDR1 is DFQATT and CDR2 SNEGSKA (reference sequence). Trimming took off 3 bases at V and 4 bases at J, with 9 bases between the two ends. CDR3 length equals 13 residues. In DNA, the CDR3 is TGCAGTGCTAGTGCGACTACCACCGGGGAGCTGTTTTTT. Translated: CSASATTTGELFF.

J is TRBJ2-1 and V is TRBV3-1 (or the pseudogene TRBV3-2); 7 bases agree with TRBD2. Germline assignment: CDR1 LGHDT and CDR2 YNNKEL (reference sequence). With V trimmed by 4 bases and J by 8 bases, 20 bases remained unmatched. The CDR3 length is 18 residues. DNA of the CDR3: TGTGCCAGCAGCCTCGGGTGGCCCCGGCGGGAGCGCAAGGATGAGCAGTTCTTC. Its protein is CASSLGWPRRERKDEQFF.

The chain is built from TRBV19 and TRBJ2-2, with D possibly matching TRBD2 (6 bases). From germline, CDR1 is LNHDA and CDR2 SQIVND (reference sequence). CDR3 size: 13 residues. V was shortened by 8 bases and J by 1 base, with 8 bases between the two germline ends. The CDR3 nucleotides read TGTGCCAGTGGGCGGGAGAACACCGGGGAGCTGTTTTTT. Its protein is CASGRENTGELFF.

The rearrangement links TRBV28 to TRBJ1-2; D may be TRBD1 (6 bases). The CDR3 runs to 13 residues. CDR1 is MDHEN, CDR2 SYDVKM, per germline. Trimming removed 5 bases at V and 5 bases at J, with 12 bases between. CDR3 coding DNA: TGTGCCAGCAGTGGGGGCGTGGGGTATGGCTACACCTTC. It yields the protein CASSGGVGYGYTF.

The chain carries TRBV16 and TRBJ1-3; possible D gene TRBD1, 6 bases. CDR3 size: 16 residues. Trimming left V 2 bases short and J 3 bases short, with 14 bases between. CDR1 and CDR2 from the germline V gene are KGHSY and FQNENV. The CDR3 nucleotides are TGTGCCAGCAGCCAACCGGGAACAGGGCATGGAAACACCATATATTTT. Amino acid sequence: CASSQPGTGHGNTIYF.